The TCR beta chain under discussion was sequenced for a study of T-cell memory formation after mild COVID-19 (dated by TCRdb to about 2021). For the wider study: Most TCR sequence clusters were specific to one of the two donors. In a couple of donors, T-cell clones that expanded and contracted after mild COVID-19 were tracked by sequencing TCRalpha and TCRbeta repertoires over time. Two young, previously healthy adult volunteers, one female and one male, were included in the cohort.

PBMCs were isolated by Ficoll-Paque density gradient centrifugation. TCRdb shows the sequencer as Illumina NovaSeq 6000. TCRalpha and TCRbeta cDNA libraries were constructed by 5'RACE with constant-segment primers, with sample barcodes and unique molecular identifiers being introduced. Trizol reagent was used to extract RNA from every sample. Amplification of the libraries took two PCR steps, and the second step added a second sample barcode plus Illumina TruSeq adapters. Sequencing of the libraries was done on an Illumina NovaSeq, producing 2 x 150 bp paired-end reads. The paper's processing steps were these. Reads were demultiplexed and collapsed into UMI-guided consensus sequences with migec v1.2.7. With mixcr v2.1.11, UMI consensuses were aligned to TRA and TRB V and J templates and assembled into clonotypes. A clonotype was counted as expanded or contracted only when both edgeR and NoisET called the clonotype significant, with the noise models trained on biological replicates. For edgeR calls, a false discovery rate-adjusted p below 0.01 and a log2 fold-change threshold of 1 were applied. PCA with hierarchical clustering of max-normalized trajectories of the 1000 most abundant clonotypes was used as exploratory dynamics analysis. The CD4 or CD8 phenotype of responding clones was assigned using the separately sequenced CD4+ and CD8+ repertoires. TCRdb trimmed the raw reads at Q25, called clones with MiXCR and kept productive beta chains. Under each unique CDR3 protein, matching rows form one entry showing the most common genes and DNA. None of the V and J calls come from the authors' own analysis; TCRdb made them. This sample holds approximately 390,000 distinct CDR3 sequences; 15% to 20% were observed only once. The ten largest clones represent roughly 21% of the sample.

As regards this clonotype: The target of this receptor is not known. Nothing much larger sits one base from this clone, and base qualities are not available.

Overall study outcomes, separate from this receptor: The study covered only a couple of mild cases, and larger cohorts including severe cases with pre-infection samples were considered necessary. Some responding clones were found in pre-infection memory, which suggests that pre-existing cross-reactive memory T cells took part in the SARS-CoV-2 response. Clones contracting from day 15 to 85 had balanced CD4/CD8 phenotypes, while a second wave expanding from day 15 to 37 was biased towards CD4+. SARS-CoV-2 specificity was not confirmed for the second-wave clones peaking on day 37. Contracting CD4+ clones appeared mostly in the CM and EM memory subsets, whereas CD8+ clones were enriched in EMRA.

The sample consisted of PBMCs or a T cell subset sorted from them (not recorded which). The TCR originated in a man younger than 30 who had mild COVID-19 (a few samples of this study predate the infection). The sample titles of this study are shuffled in the database, so cell type and time point are left out; the donor was told from shared clones.

The CDR3 region: CASSEGLAAYNEQFF. The bases are TGCGCCAGCAGTGAAGGACTAGCGGCCTACAATGAGCAGTTCTTC. Recombination connected TRBV10-1 to TRBJ2-1; 10 bases in between match TRBD2. From the cysteine through the phenylalanine, the CDR3 covers 15 amino acids. Only the CDR3 region is kept as DNA, spanning 45 bases read in frame from base 1. In the germline V gene (reference sequence), CDR1 corresponds to WNHNN and CDR2 to SYGVQD. V trim: 3 bases; J trim: 2 bases; unmatched bases: 1.